Listed below are T cell receptor beta chains from one sample, sequenced in a study of T cell responses to AZD1222 COVID-19 vaccine. Produced via immunoSEQ multiplex PCR; TCRdb's table is partial and in-frame only. The data contain some 170,000 clones, more than 80% of them singletons. The sequences come from peripheral blood, collected on day 0 of AZD1222 vaccination. These receptors were collected from an adult in good health. The CDR3 runs from the conserved cysteine through the conserved F or W. The D gene is left open where the match is weak. Clone size is shown for a subset of rows, as once, few, many or a class of expanded clone.

abundance: -; d_gene: -; j_gene: TRBJ2-1; v_gene: TRBV14; CDR3nt: TGTGCCAGCAGCCGAGTAGGTGCGGGTTACAATGAGCAGTTCTTC; CDR3aa: CASSRVGAGYNEQFF
abundance: -; d_gene: TRBD1; j_gene: TRBJ1-2; v_gene: TRBV3-1/TRBV3-2; CDR3nt: TGTGCCAGCAGCCTATTAACCCGGACAGGGCCCTACACCTTC; CDR3aa: CASSLLTRTGPYTF
abundance: -; d_gene: TRBD1; j_gene: TRBJ1-3; v_gene: TRBV30; CDR3nt: TGTGCCTGGAGTGTGGGACAGGGGACCACCTCTGGAAACACCATATATTTT; CDR3aa: CAWSVGQGTTSGNTIYF
abundance: -; d_gene: -; j_gene: TRBJ2-5; v_gene: TRBV29-1; CDR3nt: TGCAGCGTTGATACCAGCCAAGAGACCCAGTACTTC; CDR3aa: CSVDTSQETQYF
abundance: -; d_gene: -; j_gene: TRBJ2-3; v_gene: TRBV3-1/TRBV3-2; CDR3nt: TGTGCCAGCAGCCCGGGATTTATAGATACGCAGTATTTT; CDR3aa: CASSPGFIDTQYF
abundance: -; d_gene: TRBD1; j_gene: TRBJ1-1; v_gene: TRBV18; CDR3nt: TGTGCCAGCTCAGCAATCTATAGGGGACAGGATTTGAACACTGAAGCTTTCTTT; CDR3aa: CASSAIYRGQDLNTEAFF
abundance: few; d_gene: TRBD1; j_gene: TRBJ1-2; v_gene: TRBV24-1; CDR3nt: TGTGCCACCAGTGATACGGGACAGGCCTCCTATGGCTACACCTTC; CDR3aa: CATSDTGQASYGYTF
abundance: -; d_gene: -; j_gene: TRBJ1-2; v_gene: TRBV19; CDR3nt: TGTGCCAGTAGTATCGGAACAGGGCAAGGCTATGGCTACACCTTC; CDR3aa: CASSIGTGQGYGYTF
abundance: -; d_gene: TRBD2; j_gene: TRBJ2-1; v_gene: TRBV29-1; CDR3nt: TGCAGCGTTGCTAGGGGACTACTCGGTGAGCAGTTCTTC; CDR3aa: CSVARGLLGEQFF
abundance: -; d_gene: TRBD1; j_gene: TRBJ1-5; v_gene: TRBV19; CDR3nt: TGTGCCAGTAGTAAACAGGGGTTCCGTAGCAATCAGCCCCAGCATTTT; CDR3aa: CASSKQGFRSNQPQHF
abundance: -; d_gene: -; j_gene: TRBJ2-7; v_gene: TRBV10-3; CDR3nt: TGTGCCATCAAGGGGAGCGGGCCGTCCTACGAGCAGTACTTC; CDR3aa: CAIKGSGPSYEQYF
abundance: -; d_gene: -; j_gene: TRBJ1-2; v_gene: TRBV5-4; CDR3nt: TGTGCCAGCAGCTTGAAAGGGGTCTATGGCTACACCTTC; CDR3aa: CASSLKGVYGYTF
abundance: -; d_gene: -; j_gene: TRBJ1-2; v_gene: TRBV6-5; CDR3nt: TGTGCCAGCAGTTACTCCTTACAGCTCCCCCTCTATGGCTACACCTTC; CDR3aa: CASSYSLQLPLYGYTF
abundance: -; d_gene: -; j_gene: TRBJ2-7; v_gene: TRBV21-1; CDR3nt: TGTGCCAGCAGCAAAGAAAGAGGGCGGGACAGGAAGCTTTCCTCCGAGCAGTACTTC; CDR3aa: CASSKERGRDRKLSSEQYF
abundance: -; d_gene: TRBD1; j_gene: TRBJ2-1; v_gene: TRBV7-9; CDR3nt: TGTGCCAGCAGTTCCTCACAGGGGGCTGATGAGCAGTTCTTC; CDR3aa: CASSSSQGADEQFF
abundance: -; d_gene: -; j_gene: TRBJ1-1; v_gene: TRBV6-5; CDR3nt: TGTGCCAGCACCCTGACAGGCGGGAACACTGAAGCTTTCTTT; CDR3aa: CASTLTGGNTEAFF
abundance: -; d_gene: TRBD1; j_gene: TRBJ1-1; v_gene: TRBV5-1; CDR3nt: TGCGCCAGCAGCTTGACAGGGGCGAACACTGAAGCTTTCTTT; CDR3aa: CASSLTGANTEAFF
abundance: -; d_gene: -; j_gene: TRBJ1-1; v_gene: TRBV6-5; CDR3nt: TGTGCCAGCAGTTATAGCTTCGAAGCTTTCTTT; CDR3aa: CASSYSFEAFF
abundance: -; d_gene: -; j_gene: TRBJ2-2; v_gene: TRBV18; CDR3nt: TGTGCCAGCTCACCGGCGAACACCGGGGAGCTGTTTTTT; CDR3aa: CASSPANTGELFF
abundance: -; d_gene: -; j_gene: TRBJ2-3; v_gene: TRBV30; CDR3nt: TGTGCCTGGGCAAAGGGGGGACCTCGTGGCACAGATACGCAGTATTTT; CDR3aa: CAWAKGGPRGTDTQYF
abundance: -; d_gene: -; j_gene: TRBJ2-1; v_gene: TRBV20-1; CDR3nt: TGCAGTGCTAGTGCCAGCGGACTCTACAATGAGCAGTTCTTC; CDR3aa: CSASASGLYNEQFF
abundance: -; d_gene: TRBD2; j_gene: TRBJ2-3; v_gene: TRBV5-5; CDR3nt: TGTGCCAGCAGCTTGGCCTTAGCGGGATCCATCACAGATACGCAGTATTTT; CDR3aa: CASSLALAGSITDTQYF